This T cell receptor beta chain emerged from a study of radiation and T cells in renal cell carcinoma. Whole-study context: Nephrectomy followed 15 Gy stereotactic body radiation by 4 weeks. Points from the study as a whole: In blood, top tumor clones expanded by 2 weeks, shrinking by 4.

This clone has more than one count but fewer than ten. Its specificity is not known. TCRdb's table, derived via immunoSEQ multiplex PCR, lists solely in-frame clones and lacks some. Of approximately 120,000 clones listed, about four fifths were seen once; the top ten hold 5.8%. In germline, CDR1 is SGHTA, CDR2 FQGNSA. V lost 4 bases to trimming and J lost 6 bases, with 16 bases between them. This CDR3 region has 14 residues. Time point specified: blood 2 weeks post-SBRT. Regarding treatment: 15 Gy SBRT to primary tumor, nephrectomy 4 weeks later. This specimen was blood, taken from a patient whose treatment included radiotherapy and nephrectomy. This receptor was obtained from a man aged 45 to 65 with renal cell carcinoma. The chain employs TRBV7-2 and TRBJ2-7, with D maybe TRBD1 (7 bases). For the CDR3, the DNA is TGTGCCAGCAGCTCATCCCAGGGGGGTAGCGAGCAGTACTTC. This codes for CASSSSQGGSEQYF.